A single sample gave rise to the 18 T cell receptor beta chains below, sequenced in a study of blood T cell repertoires in COVID-19. Method: immunoSEQ multiplex PCR; TCRdb's copy keeps in-frame clones and lacks some. Among tens of thousands of clones listed, approximately 75% were seen once. The sample consisted of peripheral blood. Receptors were obtained from a man aged 55 to 69 with COVID-19, enrolled during active disease.

By sample fraction, this clone is large. This sequence joins TRBV7-2 and TRBJ1-2, with a weak D call TRBD1 (6 bases). Germline CDR1 reads SGHTA; CDR2 reads FQGNSA. This CDR3 has 12 amino acids. V lost 3 bases, J lost 9 bases, and 11 bases lay in between. The CDR3 DNA reads TGTGCCAGCAGCTTGGGAGGGGGGAGCTACACCTTC. The encoded protein is CASSLGGGSYTF.

The chain links TRBV10-3 to TRBJ2-3; D is possibly TRBD2 (6 bases). The germline V gene has CDR1 ENHRY and CDR2 SYGVKD. Trimming shortened V by 6 bases and J by 2 bases, and 12 bases separated the two germline ends. This CDR3 region has 14 residues. This CDR3 is CAIRFSGPTDTQYF. The CDR3 DNA reads as TGTGCCATCAGATTTAGCGGACCCACAGATACGCAGTATTTT.

V is TRBV11-2 and J is TRBJ2-7; TRBD2 matches 12 bases. The V gene's germline CDR1 is SGHAT and CDR2 FQNNGV. CDR3 length: 16 amino acids. The V gene end was trimmed by 6 bases and the J gene end by 3 bases; junction bases not matched to a gene: 9. For the CDR3, the DNA is TGTGCCAGCAGGCCAGAGACTAGCGGGAGTTTCTACGAGCAGTACTTC. It codes for CASRPETSGSFYEQYF.

This clone appeared a few times. V usage is TRBV7-8 and J usage is TRBJ2-7, with 7 positions matching TRBD2. The V gene's germline CDR1 is SGHVS and CDR2 FQNEAQ. There are 17 residues in the CDR3. J was trimmed by 6 bases and V by 2 bases; bases with no gene match: 16. The DNA of the CDR3 is TGTGCCAGCAGCTTAAGGAGCGGGGAACTCCTACGGTTCGAGCAGTACTTC. This sequence encodes CASSLRSGELLRFEQYF.

The chain combines TRBV6-6 with TRBJ2-7, with unresolved D. This CDR3 comprises 13 residues. Germline loops: CDR1 MNHNY, CDR2 SVGAGI (reference sequence). Trimming removed 6 bases from V and 2 bases from J, with 11 bases in between. The CDR3 coding sequence is TGTGCCAGCAGGTCTAGTGCCGCCTACGAGCAGTACTTC. As protein: CASRSSAAYEQYF.

The rearrangement joins TRBV10-3 to TRBJ2-1, with TRBD2 matching 8 bases. There are 16 residues in the CDR3. CDR1 and CDR2 from the germline V gene are ENHRY and SYGVKD. The V gene end was trimmed by 2 bases and the J gene end by 4 bases; junction bases not matched to a gene: 7. CDR3 sequence: CAISERSGTTYNEQFF. The CDR3 DNA follows: TGTGCCATCAGTGAGCGTAGCGGGACGACTTACAATGAGCAGTTCTTC.

This chain joins TRBV15 and TRBJ1-2; D gene uncertain. The CDR3 loop spans 16 amino acids. Germline lookup yields CDR1 LNHNV and CDR2 YYDKDF (reference sequence). V was shortened by 0 bases and J by 8 bases, with 19 bases between the two germline ends. In DNA form, the CDR3 reads TGTGCCACCAGCAGAGATCCACGGCAGGTACTGAGCGGCTACACCTTC. Translating it yields CATSRDPRQVLSGYTF.

This clone turned up a few times. V usage is TRBV6-6 and J usage is TRBJ2-7; 10 bases map to TRBD2. V lost 2 bases to trimming and J lost 2 bases; unmatched junction nucleotides: 3. Germline assignment: CDR1 MNHNY and CDR2 SVGAGI (reference sequence). The CDR3 spans 15 residues. CDR3 loop: CASSYGTSATYEQYF. The CDR3 nucleotides are TGTGCCAGCAGTTACGGGACTAGCGCAACCTACGAGCAGTACTTC.

The chain links TRBV9 to TRBJ1-4; unclear D gene. V lost 0 bases to trimming and J lost 0 bases, with 3 bases between them. The CDR3 loop spans 14 amino acids. In germline, CDR1 is SGDLS, CDR2 YYNGEE. The CDR3 DNA reads as TGTGCCAGCAGCGTAGATACAACTAATGAAAAACTGTTTTTT. This gives the protein CASSVDTTNEKLFF.

The V gene is TRBV9, the J gene TRBJ1-1; D is unresolved. From germline, CDR1 is SGDLS and CDR2 YYNGEE. The CDR3 extends over 14 amino acids. The V gene lost 0 bases and the J gene lost 1 base, with 7 bases spanning the gap. The CDR3 nucleotides read TGTGCCAGCAGCGTAGACTGGGCGAACACTGAAGCTTTCTTT. Amino acids: CASSVDWANTEAFF.

As to this clone: The sample carries other DNA sequences with the same CDR3. The genes are TRBV6-1 and TRBJ2-2; 9 bases agree with TRBD2. Looked up from germline, CDR1 is MNHNS and CDR2 is SASEGT. Germline trimming cut 2 bases from V and 6 bases from J; bases unmatched to any gene: 4. The CDR3 is 15 amino acids. DNA for the CDR3: TGTGCCAGCAGTGAAATGCGGGGGGGCTCCGGGGAGCTGTTTTTT. Its protein product is CASSEMRGGSGELFF.

The V call is TRBV19, the J call TRBJ2-7, with 7 bases fitting TRBD2. V was clipped by 5 bases and J by 2 bases; unmatched bases: 9. This CDR3 comprises 15 residues. Per germline, CDR1 LNHDA and CDR2 SQIVND (reference sequence). CDR3 sequence: CASSGGGTGAYEQYF. Here the CDR3 DNA reads TGTGCCAGTAGTGGGGGAGGGACGGGAGCCTACGAGCAGTACTTC.

The chain joins TRBV18 to TRBJ1-2, with a weak D call TRBD1 (6 bases). The germline V gene encodes CDR1 KGHSH and CDR2 LQKENI. V lost 1 base, J lost 3 bases, and 12 bases lay in between. The length of the CDR3 is 15 residues. The CDR3 DNA reads TGTGCCAGCTCACCACTGCTCAAGGGGGACTATGGCTACACCTTC. It yields the protein CASSPLLKGDYGYTF.

CDR3: CASSSGTSGGEQFF. In DNA form, the CDR3 reads TGCGCCAGCAGCTCTGGGACTAGCGGGGGTGAGCAGTTCTTC. The chain carries TRBV5-1 and TRBJ2-1; 14 positions match TRBD2. The CDR3 is 14 amino acids. After removal of 3 bases from V and 9 bases from J, the junction contained 2 bases not matched to a gene. CDR1 is SGHRS and CDR2 is YFSETQ in the germline V gene.

This clone was counted a few times. This chain connects TRBV4-3 to TRBJ1-3; D not resolved. There are 15 residues in the CDR3. Germline CDR1 LGHNA, CDR2 YSLEER. V was trimmed by 0 bases and J by 2 bases, leaving 8 bases between them. The CDR3 nucleotides are TGCGCCAGCAGCCAAGATCGACACCCTGGAAACACCATATATTTT. The encoded protein is CASSQDRHPGNTIYF.

The J gene is TRBJ1-2, the V gene TRBV29-1; TRBD1 agrees at 7 bases. This CDR3 comprises 15 residues. The V gene's germline CDR1 is SQVTM and CDR2 ANQGSEA. Trimming at V came to 7 bases and at J to 8 bases, leaving 19 bases not matched to a gene. The CDR3 reads CSAAPIQGRTGGYTF. CDR3 in DNA: TGCAGCGCTGCCCCGATACAGGGACGGACAGGAGGCTACACCTTC. Full variable domain (missing parts from reference TRBV29-1 and TRBJ1-2): SAVISQKPSRDICQRGTSLTIQCQVDSQVTMMFWYRQQPGQSLTLIATANQGSEATYESGFVIDKFPISRPNLTFSTLTVSNMSPEDSSIYLCSAAPIQGRTGGYTFGSGTRLTVV.

The V gene is TRBV5-1, the J gene TRBJ2-1; 7 bases are a match to TRBD2. The J segment lost 5 bases and the V segment lost 5 bases, leaving 7 bases of the junction unmatched. Germline V lookup: CDR1 SGHRS, CDR2 YFSETQ. This CDR3 comprises 14 residues. The chain's CDR3 is CASRRAGDNNEQFF. The CDR3 DNA follows: TGCGCCAGCAGGAGGGCGGGGGATAACAATGAGCAGTTCTTC.

Here the CDR3 reads CSAQGAGELFF. For the CDR3, the DNA is TGCAGCGCACAGGGGGCCGGGGAGCTGTTTTTT. V usage is TRBV29-1 and J usage is TRBJ2-2; 8 nucleotides agree with TRBD1. Trimming removed 7 bases from V and 6 bases from J; junction bases left unmatched: 1. Germline V gives CDR1 SQVTM, CDR2 ANQGSEA. The CDR3 is made up of 11 amino acids.